This T cell receptor (beta chain) was recovered during a study of post-analysis software for immune sequencing data. Study-level background: Multiple sclerosis in the patients followed relapsing-remitting, secondary progressive and progressive-relapsing courses. Study results and caveats: Same-batch preparations were strongly co-clustered by F measure. Among multiple sclerosis patients, normalized Chao1 diversity was significantly below that of controls. The study found TRBV5-6, TRBV5-1 and TRBV20-1 among five or six TRBV segments more frequent in patients than controls.

In regard to this clonotype: Antigen specificity is unknown.

The germline gives CDR1 DFQATT, CDR2 SNEGSKA (reference sequence). The CDR3 is 15 residues long. V was trimmed by 2 bases and J by 3 bases, leaving 14 bases between them. Carried by the TCR beta cDNA libraries were unique molecular identifiers. Roughly 510,000 cDNA molecules were recovered from an input of roughly 0.85 to 10 million T cells. TCRdb reprocessed the PCR reads with MiXCR, giving one entry per CDR3 protein. The sample has roughly 620,000 distinct CDR3 sequences; roughly 47% are singletons. Specimen: blood. The source of this sequence is a girl aged 10-17 years with multiple sclerosis. V and J are TRBV20-1 and TRBJ1-5; possible D gene TRBD1, 5 bases. In DNA, the CDR3 is TGCAGTGCTAGAAGGGGTGGGGTCGTCAATCAGCCCCAGCATTTT. This gives the protein CSARRGGVVNQPQHF.